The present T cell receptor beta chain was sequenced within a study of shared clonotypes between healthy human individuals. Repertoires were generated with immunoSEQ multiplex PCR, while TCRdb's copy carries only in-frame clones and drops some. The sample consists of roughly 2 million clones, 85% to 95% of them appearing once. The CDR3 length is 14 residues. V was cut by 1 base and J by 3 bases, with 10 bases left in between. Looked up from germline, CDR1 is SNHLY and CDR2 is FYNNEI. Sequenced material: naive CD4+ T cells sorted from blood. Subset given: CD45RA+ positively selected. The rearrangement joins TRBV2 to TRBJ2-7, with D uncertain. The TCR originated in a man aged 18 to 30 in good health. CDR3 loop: CASSEGPAVYEQYF. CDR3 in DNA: TGTGCCAGCAGTGAAGGGCCAGCCGTCTACGAGCAGTACTTC.